This T cell receptor beta chain was captured by sequencing in a study of cytomegalovirus exposure and HLA in healthy donors. Background on the study: The study placed approximately 81% of its roughly 430 genotyped donors in the Caucasian-associated ancestry cluster. Points from the study as a whole: Association of 16,951 TCR beta sequences with HLA alleles was found at 0.05 false discovery rate in a later analysis.

Nominal health characterized the donors when sampled, though unrecorded immune exposures were likely. Trimming stripped 7 bases from V and 9 bases from J, with 19 bases between. The CDR3 is 14 residues long. Germline lookup yields CDR1 SGHTA and CDR2 FQGNSA. Amplification used 60 Vbeta primers and 13 Jbeta primers. This table comes from immunoSEQ multiplex PCR, and its TCRdb copy is limited to in-frame clones, with some not included. The table records fewer than 150,000 clones, 70% to 80% of them present only once. Regarding this clone: Its specificity is unknown.

The chain joins TRBV7-2 to TRBJ2-1; D uncertain. The source of this sequence is a man aged 50-60 years in good health and CMV-seronegative. Sequenced: PBMCs. This CDR3 is CASTPSRSLLEQFF. The CDR3 nucleotides are TGTGCCAGCACCCCTTCTCGGAGTTTGCTTGAGCAGTTCTTC.